These 26 T cell receptor beta chains share one sample of origin, sequenced in a study of response to subunit inactivated influenza vaccine. TCRdb processed the RT-PCR reads anew with MiXCR; each CDR3 protein has one entry. The sample has around 540,000 distinct CDR3 sequences; approximately 12% are singletons. The source was PBMCs from blood, collected on the day of vaccination. These receptor sequences come from a man aged 45 to 65 who received an inactivated influenza vaccine.

This clonotype appeared a few times. The chain uses TRBV5-1 and TRBJ2-3; TRBD1 aligns across 8 bases. The CDR3 consists of 17 residues. V gave up 0 bases and J gave up 4 bases; unmatched junction bases: 10. The V gene's germline CDR1 is SGHRS and CDR2 YFSETQ. Written as DNA, the CDR3 is TGCGCCAGCAGCTTGGCCGGACTCGGACAGGGCCCAGATACGCAGTATTTT. It translates to CASSLAGLGQGPDTQYF.

This chain joins TRBV6-2 or TRBV6-3 and TRBJ2-7; D is unclear. This CDR3 comprises 14 residues. Trimming took off 6 bases at V and 0 bases at J, with 12 bases between the two ends. The germline gives CDR1 MNHEY, CDR2 SVGEGT. CDR3 DNA sequence: TGTGCCAGCAGGATGACAATGAGCTCCTACGAGCAGTACTTC. This translates into CASRMTMSSYEQYF.

The rearrangement uses TRBV5-1 and TRBJ2-7; TRBD1 might be the D (5 bases). The CDR3 runs to 14 residues. Germline-derived CDR1 and CDR2 are SGHRS and YFSETQ. V was pared by 0 bases and J by 7 bases, with 14 bases between. CDR3: CASSLGQSPLEQYF. DNA of the CDR3: TGCGCCAGCAGCTTGGGACAGTCCCCTTTGGAGCAGTACTTC.

This chain links TRBV9 with TRBJ2-1; 8 bases fit TRBD2. With V trimmed by 5 bases and J by 5 bases, 6 bases remained unmatched. Germline lookup yields CDR1 SGDLS and CDR2 YYNGEE. The CDR3 covers 14 residues. DNA of the CDR3: TGTGCCAGCAGTGGTAGCGGGACCCACAATGAGCAGTTCTTC. Translation: CASSGSGTHNEQFF.

This clonotype turned up a few times. The gene calls are TRBV7-8 and TRBJ2-7, with D tentatively TRBD1 (6 bases). Trimming cost V 5 bases and J 6 bases, with 20 bases left between them. This CDR3 has 15 amino acids. Germline V lookup: CDR1 SGHVS, CDR2 FQNEAQ. CDR3 in amino acids: CASSPPGASFFEQYF. The CDR3 DNA reads as TGTGCCAGCAGCCCCCCAGGGGCCAGTTTCTTCGAGCAGTACTTC.

There are a few counts of this clonotype. CDR3 DNA: TGTGCCAGCAGCTTATCAGGGATGCTAACCCACACTGAAGCTTTCTTT. Translated: CASSLSGMLTHTEAFF. The chain carries TRBV7-2 and TRBJ1-1, with D perhaps matching TRBD1 (5 bases). Germline V lookup: CDR1 SGHTA, CDR2 FQGNSA. V dropped 2 bases and J dropped 3 bases, with 16 bases sitting between them. CDR3 size: 16 residues.

V and J are TRBV29-1 and TRBJ2-1, with a tentative D call TRBD2 (6 bases). CDR1 and CDR2 (germline): SQVTM, ANQGSEA. The V and J ends lost 3 bases and 10 bases respectively, with 13 bases between them. This CDR3 comprises 12 residues. CDR3 coding DNA: TGCAGCGTTGAGGCTAGCGAGAGAGAGCAGTTCTTC. Translating gives CSVEASEREQFF.

This clonotype was recorded at least ten times. V usage is TRBV7-6 and J usage is TRBJ2-2; tentative D call: TRBD1 (5 bases). This CDR3 spans 16 amino acids. Germline V gene lookup returns CDR1 SGHVS and CDR2 FNYEAQ. Trimming left V 1 base short and J 7 bases short, with 16 bases between. The CDR3 here is CASSLVAQEYIGELFF. The DNA for the CDR3 is TGTGCCAGCAGCTTAGTAGCACAGGAATATATCGGGGAGCTGTTTTTT.

This clonotype has only a few counts. V gene TRBV6-6 combines with J gene TRBJ2-3; 8 bases line up with TRBD2. The CDR3 length is 13 residues. The germline V gene encodes CDR1 MNHNY and CDR2 SVGAGI (reference sequence). After removal of 6 bases from V and 6 bases from J, the junction contained 5 bases not matched to a gene. The CDR3 reads CASSPPGGDTQYF. Written as DNA, the CDR3 is TGTGCCAGCAGCCCCCCGGGGGGGGATACGCAGTATTTT.

This clonotype was counted between two and nine times. The chain carries TRBV7-9 and TRBJ2-1; maybe TRBD2 (5 bases). CDR1 and CDR2 from the germline V gene are SEHNR and FQNEAQ (reference sequence). V shed 1 base and J shed 13 bases, with 17 bases lying between them. The CDR3 contains 14 residues. The CDR3 nucleotides read TGTGCCAGCAGCTTAGATGGGAGCCGGTCGCCTCAGTTCTTC. Encoded protein: CASSLDGSRSPQFF.

This clonotype was seen repeatedly, ten times or more. The rearrangement uses TRBV7-9 and TRBJ2-7; perhaps TRBD1 as D (6 bases). This CDR3 comprises 16 residues. The V gene's germline CDR1 is SEHNR and CDR2 FQNEAQ (reference sequence). Trimming stripped 2 bases from V and 4 bases from J, with 18 bases between. The CDR3 DNA reads TGTGCCAGCAGCTTAACCTCTCGGGGCAGGGGATACGAGCAGTACTTC. Translating it yields CASSLTSRGRGYEQYF. Full variable domain (outside the CDR3, taken from reference TRBV7-9 and TRBJ2-7): DTGVSQNPRHKITKRGQNVTFRCDPISEHNRLYWYRQTLGQGPEFLTYFQNEAQLEKSRLLSDRFSAERPKGSFSTLEIQRTEQGDSAMYLCASSLTSRGRGYEQYFGPGTRLTVT.

In its sample, this clonotype was seen a few times. This chain joins TRBV19 and TRBJ2-2, with D possibly TRBD1 on 6 matching bases. Trimming removed 3 bases from V and 3 bases from J, with 14 bases in between. Per the germline V gene, CDR1 is LNHDA and CDR2 is SQIVND (reference sequence). CDR3 length: 16 residues. The CDR3 protein is CASSMGRGYDTGELFF. The CDR3 nucleotides are TGTGCCAGTAGTATGGGCAGGGGCTATGACACCGGGGAGCTGTTTTTT. The full variable domain, with the rest looked up from reference TRBV19 and TRBJ2-2, is DGGITQSPKYLFRKEGQNVTLSCEQNLNHDAMYWYRQDPGQGLRLIYYSQIVNDFQKGDIAEGYSVSREKKESFPLTVTSAQKNPTAFYLCASSMGRGYDTGELFFGEGSRLTVL.

At least ten counts were recorded for this clonotype. V and J are TRBV12-3 or TRBV12-4 and TRBJ2-1, with a possible D match to TRBD1 (6 bases). This CDR3 comprises 12 residues. Trimming pared 7 bases from V and 15 bases from J, leaving 19 bases between. The CDR3 nucleotides read TGTGCCAGCAACAAACTTGGGGGCGTAGGGTTCTTC. Its protein is CASNKLGGVGFF.

This clonotype was found many times. This chain uses TRBV20-1 with TRBJ1-1; tentatively, D is TRBD1 (5 bases). The germline V gene has CDR1 DFQATT and CDR2 SNEGSKA (reference sequence). Trimming left V 4 bases short and J 1 base short, with 10 bases between. The CDR3 contains 13 residues. The CDR3 loop reads CSAKGTENTEAFF. DNA of the CDR3: TGCAGTGCTAAAGGGACGGAGAACACTGAAGCTTTCTTT.

Many counts were recorded for this clonotype. The chain uses TRBV18 and TRBJ2-2, with D unclear. The germline V and J ends were trimmed by 3 bases and 0 bases, with 8 bases remaining between them. Germline CDR1 reads KGHSH; CDR2 reads LQKENI. CDR3 size: 15 residues. The CDR3 spells CASSPGISNTGELFF. CDR3 bases: TGTGCCAGCTCACCGGGGATTTCGAACACCGGGGAGCTGTTTTTT.

There are many counts of this clonotype. V usage is TRBV12-3 or TRBV12-4 and J usage is TRBJ1-1; D is perhaps TRBD1 (5 bases). The length of the CDR3 is 13 residues. V dropped 6 bases and J dropped 3 bases, with 11 bases sitting between them. The DNA of the CDR3 is TGTGCCAGCAGCTCGGGACGGGACACTGAAGCTTTCTTT. Translating it yields CASSSGRDTEAFF.

This chain joins TRBV20-1 and TRBJ2-1, with 13 positions matching TRBD2. CDR3 length: 16 residues. The trim removed 3 bases at V and 0 bases at J, leaving 2 bases unmatched. Germline CDR1 and CDR2: DFQATT and SNEGSKA (reference sequence). CDR3 sequence reads: CSARTSGGSSYNEQFF. CDR3 coding DNA: TGCAGTGCTAGGACTAGCGGGGGGAGCTCCTACAATGAGCAGTTCTTC.

The sample holds many counts of this clonotype. The chain has TRBV28 and TRBJ2-2; 10 nucleotides agree with TRBD2. CDR1 and CDR2 (germline): MDHEN, SYDVKM. Germline trimming cut 6 bases from V and 4 bases from J; bases unmatched to any gene: 20. The CDR3 has 20 amino acids. CDR3: CASSLLTGLADPIGTGELFF. The CDR3 nucleotides read TGTGCCAGCAGCCTATTAACAGGACTAGCGGATCCTATTGGCACCGGGGAGCTGTTTTTT.

This clonotype occurred many times. The CDR3 nucleotides are TGTGCCAGCAGCAATGACAGGGTTCAGCCCCAGCATTTT. Protein sequence: CASSNDRVQPQHF. The chain carries TRBV7-2 and TRBJ1-5, with TRBD1 matching over 7 bases. After removal of 5 bases from V and 6 bases from J, the junction contained 4 bases not matched to a gene. The CDR3 spans 13 residues. Germline V CDR1 and CDR2: SGHTA, FQGNSA.

This clonotype turned up a few times. V is TRBV29-1 and J is TRBJ2-5; the D gene could be TRBD1 or TRBD2 (5 bases each). Germline CDR1 and CDR2: SQVTM and ANQGSEA. The CDR3 runs to 12 residues. Trimming stripped 6 bases from V and 2 bases from J, with 10 bases between. CDR3 DNA: TGCAGCGTGGGGACGACGCAAGAGACCCAGTACTTC. Residues: CSVGTTQETQYF.

The J gene is TRBJ2-7, the V gene TRBV7-9, with 7 bases that match TRBD2. Germline assignment: CDR1 SEHNR and CDR2 FQNEAQ (reference sequence). This CDR3 is 16 amino acids long. V was pared by 6 bases and J by 1 base, with 12 bases of the junction left unmatched. This CDR3 reads CASSSPPKGLSYEQYF. For the CDR3, the DNA is TGTGCCAGCAGTTCTCCCCCAAAGGGACTATCCTACGAGCAGTACTTC.

About this clonotype itself: Being one base from a much bigger clone, this may be a read error. The chain recombines TRBV7-9 with TRBJ1-5, with no clear D. The CDR3 totals 13 residues. Looked up from germline, CDR1 is SEHNR and CDR2 is FQNEAQ (reference sequence). CDR3 region: CTSSQDGYQPQHF. The CDR3 DNA reads TGTACCAGCAGCCAAGACGGATATCAGCCCCAGCATTTT.

V and J are TRBV5-5 and TRBJ1-1; unclear D gene. V lost 9 bases, J lost 5 bases, and 17 bases lay in between. The CDR3 runs 13 residues. Germline V gene sequence: CDR1 SGHKS, CDR2 YYEKEE (reference sequence). This CDR3 reads CATRPPVGTEAFF. CDR3 sequence (DNA): TGTGCCACCAGACCCCCCGTGGGGACTGAAGCTTTCTTT.

The chain combines TRBV11-2 with TRBJ1-1, with 11 positions matching TRBD1. CDR3 length: 13 residues. The ends lost 8 bases at V and 1 base at J; junction bases unmatched: 0. Germline V gene sequence: CDR1 SGHAT, CDR2 FQNNGV. DNA for the CDR3: TGTGCCAGCGGACAGGGGGCGAACACTGAAGCTTTCTTT. Translation gives CASGQGANTEAFF.

This clonotype appeared many times. The genes are TRBV29-1 and TRBJ2-7, with TRBD1 identical over 7 bases. Germline assignment: CDR1 SQVTM and CDR2 ANQGSEA. V shed 6 bases, J shed 2 bases, and the junction held 10 bases outside the gene matches. CDR3 size: 14 residues. DNA of the CDR3: TGCAGCGTCGTACCCGGGACAGAACCCTACGAGCAGTACTTC. Translating gives CSVVPGTEPYEQYF.

The chain couples TRBV27 to TRBJ2-1, with 10 bases aligning to TRBD2. J gave up 15 bases and V 2 bases, and 16 bases lay outside the gene matches. From germline, CDR1 is MNHEY and CDR2 SMNVEV (reference sequence). This CDR3 is built from 16 residues. The CDR3 nucleotides are TGTGCCAGCAGTTTAGGGCTCCGACTAGCGGGTGGTTGGCTGTTCTTC. Translating it yields CASSLGLRLAGGWLFF.